The clone carrying this T cell receptor (beta chain) has ten or more counts. Template material for amplifying TCR beta CDR3 regions consisted of RNA transcripts. HTBI primers drove first-round RT-PCR of the TCR CDR3. In TCRdb, the multiplex PCR reads were re-called with MiXCR into one record per CDR3 protein. Of about 640,000 distinct CDR3 sequences detected, less than 25% appear once; the ten largest clones hold over 30%. The data originate from a study of T cells in Graves' hyperthyroidism and ophthalmopathy. This receptor was taken from a man aged 25-45 years with Graves' ophthalmopathy. Sequenced: blood.

CDR3 nucleotides: TGTGCCACCAGTGATTCGACAGGGAGGTCCACAGATACGCAGTATTTT. Amino acids: CATSDSTGRSTDTQYF. The chain combines TRBV24-1 with TRBJ2-3; D perhaps matches TRBD1 (7 bases). This CDR3 has 16 amino acids. Trimming removed 2 bases from V and 2 bases from J, with 13 bases in between. Germline values: CDR1 KGHDR, CDR2 SFDVKD.